This T cell receptor (beta chain) was captured by sequencing in a study of T cell repertoires in cytomegalovirus infection. Study-wide results and caveats: People with CMV and the relevant HLA were identified by cumulative public TCR beta family frequency.

This CDR3 is 15 amino acids long. V lost 3 bases to trimming and J lost 4 bases; unmatched junction nucleotides: 5. TCRdb re-analysed the reads in MiXCR, keeping a single row per CDR3 protein. The sample records some 110,000 distinct CDR3 sequences, roughly a tenth being singletons. This clonotype was seen ten or more times. Its specificity is unknown. This TCR came from a human donor in good health (CMV status not recorded). Some clones in this sample may be carry-over from other donors' samples. V is TRBV12-3 or TRBV12-4 and J is TRBJ1-5, with 8 bases lining up with TRBD1. The sequencing sample was made of PBMCs, sequenced either directly or after in vitro stimulation (not recorded which). DNA of the CDR3: TGTGCCAGCAGTTTTCCCAGGGGGCAGAATCAGCCCCAGCATTTT. This gives the protein CASSFPRGQNQPQHF.